This T cell receptor (beta chain) was captured by sequencing in a study of cytomegalovirus exposure and HLA in healthy donors. The PCR contained 60 Vbeta and 13 Jbeta primers. Profiled with immunoSEQ multiplex PCR; TCRdb holds only in-frame clones, not every one. The sample lists 55,000 to 80,000 clones, roughly 82% occurring once. The CDR3 contains 13 residues. From germline, CDR1 is MNHEY and CDR2 SVGAGI. With V trimmed by 4 bases and J by 5 bases, 4 bases remained unmatched. This clone is a singleton in its sample. The sequenced material came from PBMCs. V gene TRBV6-5 combines with J gene TRBJ2-5, with TRBD2 matching over 7 bases. This clonotype originated in a man younger than 35 in good health and CMV-seronegative. CDR3 sequence (DNA): TGTGCCAGCAGTTTCGGGGGGAGGGAGACCCAGTACTTC. Translation gives CASSFGGRETQYF.